This T cell receptor beta chain comes out of a study of cytomegalovirus exposure and HLA in healthy donors. This CDR3 region has 15 residues. Trimming removed 4 bases at V and 5 bases at J, with 16 bases between. Looked up from germline, CDR1 is SGHRS and CDR2 is YFSETQ. It was healthy bone marrow donors who served as donors. Study conclusions and caveats: The later analysis indicated that the majority of CMV-associated TCR beta chains appeared HLA-restricted.

To note about this clone: Its antigen is as yet unknown.

13 Jbeta primers and 60 Vbeta primers were used for the PCR. Authors' processing steps: Later work found around 80 million unique TCR beta chains, with 9 million to 13 million shared. Assay: immunoSEQ multiplex PCR; the TCRdb copy retains only in-frame clones and omits some. From that table come the V and J calls and clone size; the DNA was used to work out D and trimming. The sample holds over 200,000 clones; over 80% are singletons and the top ten take about 6%. This rearrangement joins TRBV5-1 to TRBJ2-1; tentative D call: TRBD2 (6 bases). The TCR comes from a man aged 40-49 years in good health and CMV-seropositive. The sample taken for sequencing was PBMCs. The CDR3 DNA reads as TGCGCCAGCAGCCGACAAACATCGGGGGACAATGAGCAGTTCTTC. It specifies CASSRQTSGDNEQFF.